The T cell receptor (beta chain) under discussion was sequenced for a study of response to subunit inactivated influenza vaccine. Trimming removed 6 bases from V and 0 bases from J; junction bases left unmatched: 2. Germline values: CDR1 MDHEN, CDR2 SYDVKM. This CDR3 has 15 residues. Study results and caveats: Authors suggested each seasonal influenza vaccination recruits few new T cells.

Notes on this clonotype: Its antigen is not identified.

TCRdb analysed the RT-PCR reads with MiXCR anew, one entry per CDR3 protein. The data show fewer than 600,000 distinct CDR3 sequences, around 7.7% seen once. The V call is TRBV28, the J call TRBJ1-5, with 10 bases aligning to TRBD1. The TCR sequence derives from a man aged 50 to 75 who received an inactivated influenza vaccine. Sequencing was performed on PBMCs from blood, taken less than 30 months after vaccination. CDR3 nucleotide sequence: TGTGCCAGCAGGTGGGACAGGGGTAGCAATCAGCCCCAGCATTTT. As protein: CASRWDRGSNQPQHF.